What follows describes a single TCR beta chain. This sample is part of a study of blood T cell repertoires in COVID-19. Original methodology: Reference gene primers were amplified, and this amplification served to estimate nucleated cell counts. Assay: immunoSEQ multiplex PCR; the TCRdb copy retains only in-frame clones and omits some. For V, J and clone size, that table is used; D and trimming come from the DNA. The profile shows roughly 160,000 clones, around 81% of them singletons. Trimming removed 4 bases at V and 9 bases at J, with 16 bases between. Germline lookup yields CDR1 LNHNV and CDR2 YYDKDF (reference sequence). There are 14 residues in the CDR3.

This TCR derives from a woman over 75 with COVID-19, enrolled during active disease. The chain is built from TRBV15 and TRBJ1-5; D remains ambiguous. Sequenced sample: peripheral blood. CDR3 in amino acids: CATSKTEGIWPQHF. In DNA, the CDR3 is TGTGCCACCAGCAAAACCGAGGGTATCTGGCCCCAGCATTTT.